The next 26 T cell receptor beta chains were all read from a single sample in a study of beta chain features in type 1 diabetes. Study observations and caveats: Patients with Type 1 diabetes showed moderately but significantly shorter TCRB CDR3s in all four CD4+ subsets.

Expressed TCRB transcripts were sequenced, since all the RNA that had been isolated was reverse transcribed. TCRdb keeps only in-frame clones here, not all; method: immunoSEQ multiplex PCR. The profile shows fewer than 110,000 clones, under 30% of them singletons. Their antigens remain unidentified. The sample comprised central memory CD4+ T cells from blood. The receptors were gathered from a woman younger than 30 with type 1 diabetes.

This clone was seen more than once but under ten times. The chain couples TRBV5-4 to TRBJ2-2; 9 nucleotides line up with TRBD2. This CDR3 region has 17 residues. CDR1 and CDR2 (germline): SGHNT, YYREEE (reference sequence). The junction had 5 bases not matched to a gene; V was cut back by 2 bases and J by 0 bases. The CDR3 reads CASSFRLAGTNTGELFF. Written as DNA, the CDR3 is TGTGCCAGCAGCTTTAGGCTAGCGGGAACGAACACCGGGGAGCTGTTTTTT.

This chain joins TRBV4-1 and TRBJ2-5; 10 nucleotides align to TRBD2. The germline V gene encodes CDR1 MGHRA and CDR2 YSYEKL. The CDR3 contains 15 residues. The V gene end was trimmed by 2 bases and the J gene end by 3 bases; junction bases not matched to a gene: 3. CDR3 protein: CASSQLAGVKETQYF. The CDR3, as DNA: TGCGCCAGCAGCCAACTAGCGGGAGTAAAAGAGACCCAGTACTTC.

This sequence joins TRBV5-1 and TRBJ2-5; D possibly corresponds to TRBD2 (5 bases). Trimming shortened V by 7 bases and J by 4 bases, and 11 bases separated the two germline ends. Germline CDR1 SGHRS, CDR2 YFSETQ. CDR3 size: 12 residues. In DNA, the CDR3 is TGCGCCAGCGGATATGCGGGAGAGACCCAGTACTTC. It yields the protein CASGYAGETQYF.

CDR3 coding DNA: TGTGCCAGCAGTCCCGGCGGCATGAACACTGAAGCTTTCTTT. This gives the protein CASSPGGMNTEAFF. The chain carries TRBV6-5 and TRBJ1-1; D is undetermined. Germline V CDR1 and CDR2: MNHEY, SVGAGI. This CDR3 region has 14 residues. V lost 5 bases, J lost 0 bases, and 10 bases lay in between.

This clone was counted between two and nine times. V is TRBV6-5 and J is TRBJ1-4, with 8 bases fitting TRBD1. Trimming cost V 0 bases and J 4 bases; bases outside gene matches: 1. This CDR3 spans 15 amino acids. CDR1 and CDR2 from the germline V gene are MNHEY and SVGAGI. This CDR3 reads CASSYSGQGNEKLFF. CDR3 coding DNA: TGTGCCAGCAGTTACTCCGGACAGGGTAATGAAAAACTGTTTTTT.

This clone qualifies as medium-sized. The chain recombines TRBV12-5 with TRBJ1-2; D gene unclear. The CDR3 is 12 amino acids. The germline V gene has CDR1 LGHNT and CDR2 FRNRAP. Trimming cost V 6 bases and J 7 bases, with 12 bases left between them. CDR3 nucleotides: TGTGCTAGTGGCGTCCCACAGTTTGGCTACACCTTC. Translating gives CASGVPQFGYTF.

The genes are TRBV5-6 and TRBJ2-7, with D uncertain. The germline V gene has CDR1 SGHDT and CDR2 YYEEEE. The CDR3 sequence is 13 residues long. V lost 1 base, J lost 3 bases, and 8 bases lay in between. CDR3 region: CASSLRRNYEQYV. In DNA, the CDR3 is TGTGCCAGCAGCTTGAGGCGGAACTACGAGCAGTACGTC.

The chain has TRBV21-1 and TRBJ2-7; the table names TRBD1, a call not compared with the DNA. TRBV21-1 is tagged as a pseudogene. The CDR3 runs to 14 residues. CDR3 amino acids: CASSKQGKGYEQYV. The CDR3 DNA is TGTGCCAGCAGCAAACAGGGGAAGGGTTACGAGCAGTACGTC.

CDR3 coding DNA: TGCGCCAGCAGCTCCCCTAGCGGGCAGACCCGAATTAATGAGCAGTTCTTC. This encodes CASSSPSGQTRINEQFF. The V and J genes are TRBV5-1 and TRBJ2-1; 8 bases fit TRBD2. In germline, CDR1 is SGHRS, CDR2 YFSETQ. V lost 3 bases to trimming and J lost 7 bases; unmatched junction nucleotides: 15. The CDR3 is 17 amino acids. The full variable domain, with the rest looked up from reference TRBV5-1 and TRBJ2-1, is KAGVTQTPRYLIKTRGQQVTLSCSPISGHRSVSWYQQTPGQGLQFLFEYFSETQRNKGNFPGRFSGRQFSNSRSEMNVSTLELGDSALYLCASSSPSGQTRINEQFFGPGTRLTVL.

This sequence joins TRBV18 and TRBJ2-3; 7 positions match TRBD1. The germline V gene has CDR1 KGHSH and CDR2 LQKENI. This CDR3 has 14 amino acids. J gave up 4 bases and V 1 base, and 2 bases lay outside the gene matches. DNA of the CDR3: TGTGCCAGCTCACCACGACAGGGCCCAGATACGCAGTATTTT. Translated: CASSPRQGPDTQYF.

The gene calls are TRBV30 and TRBJ2-3; no definite D call. The germline V and J ends were trimmed by 5 bases and 6 bases, with 9 bases remaining between them. CDR1 and CDR2 (germline): GTSNPN, SVGIG (reference sequence). This CDR3 is 11 amino acids long. The CDR3 region has the DNA TGTGCCTGGGGCCCTCTGGATACGCAGTATTTT. Translating it yields CAWGPLDTQYF.

This clone was seen only a few times. This chain connects TRBV7-3 to TRBJ2-1, with 9 nucleotides matching TRBD2. Germline V gives CDR1 SGHTA, CDR2 FQGTGA. V gave up 2 bases and J gave up 5 bases; unmatched junction bases: 4. The CDR3 has 15 amino acids. CDR3 region: CASSLGLANDNEQFF. The CDR3 DNA is TGTGCCAGCAGCTTAGGACTAGCGAACGACAATGAGCAGTTCTTC.

The chain uses TRBV7-2 and TRBJ1-2; TRBD1 agrees at 9 bases. This CDR3 has 14 amino acids. V lost 3 bases, J lost 6 bases, and 5 bases stayed unmatched. The germline V gene encodes CDR1 SGHTA and CDR2 FQGNSA. CDR3 amino acids: CASSFRDRADGYTF. The CDR3 region has the DNA TGTGCCAGCAGCTTCCGGGACAGGGCAGATGGCTACACCTTC. The full variable domain, with the rest looked up from reference TRBV7-2 and TRBJ1-2, is GAGVSQSPSNKVTEKGKDVELRCDPISGHTALYWYRQSLGQGLEFLIYFQGNSAPDKSGLPSDRFSAERTGGSVSTLTIQRTQQEDSAVYLCASSFRDRADGYTFGSGTRLTVV.

The chain carries TRBV10-3 and TRBJ2-1, with TRBD1 matching 7 bases. V shed 6 bases and J 15 bases; nucleotides not matched to a gene: 8. Germline lookup yields CDR1 ENHRY and CDR2 SYGVKD. The CDR3 has 11 amino acids. CDR3 residues: CAIRETGRAFF. In DNA form, the CDR3 reads TGTGCCATCAGGGAGACAGGGCGCGCGTTCTTC.

This clone occurred a few times. The gene calls are TRBV28 and TRBJ1-1; D unresolved. The CDR3 is made up of 14 amino acids. Trimming took 5 bases from V and 0 from J, leaving 10 bases between them. Germline-derived CDR1 and CDR2 are MDHEN and SYDVKM. The CDR3 DNA follows: TGTGCCAGCAGTCCAGGATTCATGAACACTGAAGCTTTCTTT. Its translation: CASSPGFMNTEAFF.

This clone was observed a few times. The chain couples TRBV18 to TRBJ2-2, with 8 bases identical to TRBD1. Germline values: CDR1 KGHSH, CDR2 LQKENI. This CDR3 comprises 15 residues. V lost 6 bases and J lost 1; bases outside the gene matches: 4. The CDR3 DNA is TGTGCCAGCTCTTCCGGGACAGGGAACACCGGGGAGCTGTTTTTT. Amino acid sequence: CASSSGTGNTGELFF.

This clone was detected only a few times. The genes are TRBV29-1 and TRBJ2-7; tentative D call: TRBD2 (5 bases). The V end lost 2 bases, the J end lost 3 bases, and 8 bases lay between the germline ends. Germline V gene data show CDR1 as SQVTM and CDR2 as ANQGSEA. The CDR3 is 12 residues long. CDR3 DNA sequence: TGCAGCGTTGAATCCAGCGGCTACGAGCAGTACTTC. It codes for CSVESSGYEQYF.

This clone was recorded only once. V usage is TRBV11-3 and J usage is TRBJ2-3, with unresolved D. The V and J ends lost 5 bases and 2 bases respectively, with 11 bases between them. This CDR3 comprises 14 residues. Germline CDR1 reads SGHNT; CDR2 reads YENEEA. CDR3 residues: CASSPQAVTDTQYF. CDR3 sequence (DNA): TGTGCCAGCAGCCCTCAGGCCGTCACAGATACGCAGTATTTT.

The chain uses TRBV5-6 and TRBJ2-3; TRBD2 agrees at 14 bases. Looked up from germline, CDR1 is SGHDT and CDR2 is YYEEEE. V shed 4 bases and J 5 bases; nucleotides not matched to a gene: 12. CDR3 length: 18 amino acids. The CDR3 nucleotides are TGTGCCAGCAGCCCACATACGACTAGCGGGAGGGCCGGAGATACGCAGTATTTT. This encodes CASSPHTTSGRAGDTQYF.

This clone appeared a few times. This chain joins TRBV6-5 and TRBJ2-7; no definite D call. V lost 10 bases and J 6 bases, leaving 16 bases between the germline ends. CDR3 length equals 12 residues. The germline gives CDR1 MNHEY, CDR2 SVGAGI. The CDR3 protein is CATSFRILEQYV. In DNA form, the CDR3 reads TGTGCCACCTCATTCAGGATCCTCGAGCAGTACGTC.

This clone was recorded a few times. The V gene is TRBV13, the J gene TRBJ1-2, with 9 bases lining up with TRBD1. With 0 bases clipped from V and 5 bases from J, the junction kept 1 base outside the gene matches. This CDR3 is built from 14 residues. Germline CDR1 and CDR2: PRHDT and FYEKMQ (reference sequence). In DNA form, the CDR3 reads TGTGCCAGCAGCTTAGGGGACAGGGGATATGGCTACACCTTC. Translating it yields CASSLGDRGYGYTF.

The table lists this clone with a few counts. This chain links TRBV15 with TRBJ2-3; D perhaps matches TRBD2 (6 bases). The V end lost 0 bases, the J end lost 0 bases, and 7 bases lay between the germline ends. Germline V gene lookup returns CDR1 LNHNV and CDR2 YYDKDF (reference sequence). The length of the CDR3 is 15 residues. The CDR3 DNA follows: TGTGCCACCAGCAGAGATAGCGGTAGCACAGATACGCAGTATTTT. It specifies CATSRDSGSTDTQYF.

The chain couples TRBV5-6 to TRBJ2-5, with D tentatively TRBD1 (5 bases). Germline CDR1 reads SGHDT; CDR2 reads YYEEEE. V was clipped by 0 bases and J by 4 bases, with 13 bases between them. This CDR3 spans 15 amino acids. As DNA, the CDR3 is TGTGCCAGCAGCTTGGAGGCCAGGGTGGGAGAGACCCAGTACTTC. The encoded protein is CASSLEARVGETQYF.

The chain recombines TRBV9 with TRBJ2-5; perhaps TRBD1 as D (6 bases). This CDR3 spans 15 amino acids. Germline values: CDR1 SGDLS, CDR2 YYNGEE. The V end lost 2 bases, the J end lost 2 bases, and 13 bases lay between the germline ends. The CDR3: CASSVSQGRQETQYF. The CDR3 DNA reads as TGTGCCAGCAGCGTCTCACAGGGTAGGCAAGAGACCCAGTACTTC.

The sample holds a few counts of this clone. The CDR3 bases are TGTGCCAGCAGCTTAGCGGCAGGGTTCTCTGGAAACACCATATATTTT. The encoded protein is CASSLAAGFSGNTIYF. V usage is TRBV7-2 and J usage is TRBJ1-3, with a tentative D call TRBD1 (5 bases). The V gene's germline CDR1 is SGHTA and CDR2 FQGNSA. Trimming removed 0 bases at V and 0 bases at J, with 9 bases between. The CDR3 has 16 residues.

The chain carries TRBV9 and TRBJ2-2, with a possible D match to TRBD1 (6 bases). V was pared by 0 bases and J by 5 bases, with 11 bases between. The CDR3 has 15 residues. In germline, CDR1 is SGDLS, CDR2 YYNGEE. The CDR3 DNA is TGTGCCAGCAGCGTAGCAGGGGCTAATACCGGGGAGCTGTTTTTT. It encodes CASSVAGANTGELFF.